The rows below give T cell receptor beta chains drawn from one sample of a study of CXCR3-negative and CXCR3-positive naive CD8 T cells. TCRdb reprocessed the 5' RACE reads and keeps a single row for each CDR3 protein, giving no DNA. The record lists about 89,000 distinct CDR3 sequences, of which the ten most abundant hold over 0.4%. The sample consisted of naive CXCR3+ CD8+ T cells from blood. These receptors originate from a human donor in good health. Some clones in this sample may be carry-over from other donors' samples. Each CDR3 is given with its conserved first and last residue.

TRBV24-1	TRBJ2-7	CATSDPSGSGYEQYF
TRBV6-2/TRBV6-3	TRBJ2-1	CASSFPTTGGYNEQFF
TRBV28	TRBJ2-3	CASTVHLGDTQYF
TRBV4-1	TRBJ2-7	CASSQLAGTSYEQYF
TRBV11-2	TRBJ1-2	CASSLLWDAESYGYTF
TRBV19	TRBJ2-7	CASSMLWDREGSYEQYF
TRBV7-9	TRBJ2-3	CASSLRLGPTDTQYF
TRBV14	TRBJ2-1	CASSQGYEQFF
TRBV7-2	TRBJ1-1	CASSLVGPLVEAFF
TRBV5-5	TRBJ2-7	CASKYSDEQYF
TRBV15	TRBJ2-5	CATSGSGGSGETQYF
TRBV6-4	TRBJ2-1	CASSDSRRGHNEQFF
TRBV4-2	TRBJ2-7	CASSLRDRVSYEQYF
TRBV25-1	TRBJ2-2	CASTDGTGELFF
TRBV27	TRBJ2-3	CASSLRGSVLLTDTQYF
TRBV6-2/TRBV6-3	TRBJ2-1	CASSYFGANEQFF
TRBV6-5	TRBJ2-5	CASSYSTGGIETQYF